What follows are 12 T cell receptor beta chains derived from one specimen sequenced in a study of T-cell memory formation after mild COVID-19. TCRdb redid the calling of the 5' RACE reads with MiXCR, one entry per CDR3 protein. The data contain approximately 300,000 distinct CDR3 sequences, approximately 19% of them singletons. The sample comprised PBMCs or a T cell subset sorted from them (not recorded which). The receptor source for this set is a man aged 18 to 35 who had mild COVID-19 (a few samples of this study predate the infection). Cell type and time point are not known.

CDR3 residues: CSARDRPGRSHLYGYTF. The CDR3 DNA reads as TGCAGTGCTAGAGATCGGCCGGGACGGTCTCACCTATATGGCTACACCTTC. This chain joins TRBV20-1 and TRBJ1-2; a weak D match, TRBD1 (5 bases). The V end was cut by 0 bases, the J end by 5 bases, with 22 bases between. Looked up from germline, CDR1 is DFQATT and CDR2 is SNEGSKA (reference sequence). The CDR3 loop spans 17 amino acids.

This clonotype was picked up one time. This chain connects TRBV5-1 to TRBJ2-3, with D unclear. The germline CDR1 and CDR2 sequences are SGHRS and YFSETQ. The CDR3 is made up of 13 amino acids. V lost 7 bases and J 0 bases, leaving 9 bases between the germline ends. The CDR3 DNA reads TGCGCCAGCGGAGAAGTAAGCACAGATACGCAGTATTTT. This sequence encodes CASGEVSTDTQYF.

V is TRBV7-3 and J is TRBJ2-4, with 15 nucleotides matching TRBD2. J lost 7 bases, V lost 5 bases, and 9 bases had no gene match. CDR1 is SGHTA, CDR2 FQGTGA, per germline. This CDR3 region has 17 residues. The CDR3 protein is CASSPGLAGGPGNIQYF. In DNA form, the CDR3 reads TGTGCCAGCAGCCCTGGACTAGCGGGGGGGCCGGGTAACATTCAGTACTTC.

This clonotype was counted a few times. The rearrangement joins TRBV19 to TRBJ2-2; D not resolved. CDR1 and CDR2 (germline): LNHDA, SQIVND (reference sequence). V was shortened by 3 bases and J by 4 bases, with 9 bases between the two germline ends. CDR3 length equals 14 residues. The CDR3 coding sequence is TGTGCCAGTAGTATTAGTGGGTCCACCGGGGAGCTGTTTTTT. Its protein product is CASSISGSTGELFF.

This chain uses TRBV11-2 with TRBJ2-3; D is perhaps TRBD1 (5 bases). Deletions cut 8 bases from V and 0 bases from J, with 18 bases between. This CDR3 has 16 residues. The germline gives CDR1 SGHAT, CDR2 FQNNGV. Written as DNA, the CDR3 is TGTGCCAGCTCACAAGGGGCCTCCCACAGCACAGATACGCAGTATTTT. This codes for CASSQGASHSTDTQYF.

The chain uses TRBV6-1 and TRBJ1-2, with unresolved D. Between the trimmed V and J ends, which lost 2 bases and 7 bases, there was a span of 5 bases. Germline V lookup: CDR1 MNHNS, CDR2 SASEGT. The CDR3 covers 11 residues. CDR3 bases: TGTGCCAGCAGTGAATCTTCTGGCTACACCTTC. This sequence encodes CASSESSGYTF.

Concerning this clonotype itself: A read error may account for a junction end that differs from germline. The chain couples TRBV15 to TRBJ2-3; no clear D gene. This CDR3 contains 8 residues. Germline-derived CDR1 and CDR2 are LNHNV and YYDKDF (reference sequence). As DNA, the CDR3 is TGTGCCACCAGCCCCTATCGTTTT. It specifies CATSPYRF.

This chain connects TRBV6-2 or TRBV6-3 to TRBJ1-5; 8 nucleotides align to TRBD1. The CDR3 is made up of 16 amino acids. The junction had 13 bases not matched to a gene; V was cut back by 9 bases and J by 3 bases. Germline CDR1 and CDR2: MNHEY and SVGEGT. CDR3 amino acids: CARPYSDRVYNQPQHF. The CDR3 DNA reads as TGTGCCAGGCCATACTCGGACAGGGTCTACAATCAGCCCCAGCATTTT.

This clonotype was found a few times. CDR3 protein: CASEKSTWDTQYF. CDR3 DNA: TGTGCCAGCGAAAAATCTACCTGGGATACGCAGTATTTT. V and J are TRBV7-9 and TRBJ2-3; D unclear. Looked up from germline, CDR1 is SEHNR and CDR2 is FQNEAQ (reference sequence). The germline V and J ends were trimmed by 8 bases and 6 bases, with 15 bases remaining between them. The CDR3 runs to 13 residues.

The chain uses TRBV9 and TRBJ2-7, with a possible D match to TRBD2 (7 bases). V gave up 3 bases and J gave up 5 bases, with 21 bases separating them. The germline gives CDR1 SGDLS, CDR2 YYNGEE. The CDR3 is 16 residues long. DNA of the CDR3: TGTGCCAGCAGCGCCGCCTGGACGCGGGGGCAGGACGAGCAGTACTTC. It yields the protein CASSAAWTRGQDEQYF.

This clonotype was observed at least ten times. The chain carries TRBV19 and TRBJ2-1; 9 bases are a match to TRBD2. The CDR3 has 15 amino acids. Per the germline V gene, CDR1 is LNHDA and CDR2 is SQIVND (reference sequence). J was trimmed by 6 bases and V by 3 bases; bases with no gene match: 6. CDR3 sequence: CASSIHAGGSNEQFF. Written as DNA, the CDR3 is TGTGCCAGTAGTATCCATGCGGGGGGGAGCAATGAGCAGTTCTTC.

The chain combines TRBV7-9 with TRBJ2-2; D might be TRBD2 (6 bases). Germline loops: CDR1 SEHNR, CDR2 FQNEAQ (reference sequence). Trimming removed 4 bases at V and 6 bases at J, with 15 bases between. The CDR3 spans 15 residues. CDR3 DNA sequence: TGTGCCAGCAGCTCAATCAGGCGGGGCGCCGGGGAGCTGTTTTTT. Protein: CASSSIRRGAGELFF.